The 26 T cell receptor beta chains below all came from one sample that was sequenced in a study of blood T cell repertoires in COVID-19. Sequencing was performed with immunoSEQ multiplex PCR; in TCRdb, only in-frame clones are kept and a portion is missing. The sample includes roughly 380,000 clones, about 90% of them seen just once. The sequencing sample was made of PBMCs or T cells enriched from blood (not recorded which). All receptors derive from a woman aged 25-40 years who had been exposed to COVID-19.

This chain joins TRBV7-3 and TRBJ2-1; 10 positions match TRBD1. Germline CDR1 SGHTA, CDR2 FQGTGA. V was pared by 1 base and J by 8 bases, with 14 bases of the junction left unmatched. This CDR3 has 18 residues. This chain's CDR3 is CASSLKGAGQGPGDEQFF. The CDR3 bases are TGTGCCAGCAGCTTAAAAGGGGCGGGACAGGGGCCCGGCGATGAGCAGTTCTTC.

The rearrangement uses TRBV12-5 and TRBJ1-2; D is perhaps TRBD1 (6 bases). Germline CDR1 and CDR2: LGHNT and FRNRAP. The CDR3 covers 20 residues. V lost 0 bases and J 4 bases, leaving 27 bases between the germline ends. DNA for the CDR3: TGTGCTAGTGGTTTGGTACGGCAGGGGCTGAGAAAAAGTCCTAGCTATGGCTACACCTTC. This translates into CASGLVRQGLRKSPSYGYTF.

CDR3 DNA sequence: TGTGCCAGCAGGGGGACAAAAGCTTTCTTT. This codes for CASRGTKAFF. The J gene is TRBJ1-1, the V gene TRBV2, with D maybe TRBD1 (6 bases). Germline V CDR1 and CDR2: SNHLY, FYNNEI. V shed 6 bases and J shed 9 bases, with 8 bases lying between them. The CDR3 consists of 10 residues.

The CDR3 loop reads CASRLRTDGNTIYF. The CDR3 DNA sequence: TGTGCCAGCCGCCTCCGGACAGATGGAAACACCATATATTTT. This chain uses TRBV6-2 or TRBV6-3 with TRBJ1-3; a possible D gene is TRBD1 (6 bases). Germline V gene lookup returns CDR1 MNHEY and CDR2 SVGEGT. The CDR3 consists of 14 residues. Trimming stripped 8 bases from V and 3 bases from J, with 14 bases between.

This clone has just a few counts. The J gene is TRBJ1-5, the V gene TRBV30; maybe TRBD1 (5 bases). Trimming took off 2 bases at V and 5 bases at J, with 10 bases between the two ends. This CDR3 is 13 amino acids long. Germline CDR1 and CDR2: GTSNPN and SVGIG (reference sequence). The CDR3 loop is CAWSPGLDQPQHF. DNA for the CDR3: TGTGCCTGGAGTCCGGGACTGGATCAGCCCCAGCATTTT.

CDR3 residues: CASSLLGQTYEQYF. CDR3 bases: TGTGCCAGCAGTTTGTTGGGACAGACCTACGAGCAGTACTTC. This chain joins TRBV28 and TRBJ2-7; 7 bases are a match to TRBD1. Germline CDR1 reads MDHEN; CDR2 reads SYDVKM. Trimming at V came to 3 bases and at J to 2 bases, leaving 4 bases not matched to a gene. The CDR3 is made up of 14 amino acids.

The rearrangement joins TRBV11-3 to TRBJ2-7, with D maybe TRBD2 (5 bases). The V and J ends lost 0 bases and 7 bases respectively, with 10 bases between them. The germline V gene encodes CDR1 SGHNT and CDR2 YENEEA. The CDR3 extends over 13 amino acids. The CDR3 protein is CASSLDLAREQYF. The CDR3 nucleotides read TGTGCCAGCAGCTTAGATCTAGCTAGGGAGCAGTACTTC.

This sequence joins TRBV13 and TRBJ2-3; D perhaps matches TRBD1 (12 bases). The CDR3 contains 22 residues. The V end was cut by 4 bases, the J end by 11 bases, with 43 bases between. CDR1 and CDR2 from the germline V gene are PRHDT and FYEKMQ (reference sequence). The CDR3 is CASSSRDRGQVLAGGSHKRQYF. The CDR3 region has the DNA TGTGCCAGCAGCTCCCGGGACAGGGGGCAAGTGCTAGCGGGAGGCTCGCATAAGCGGCAGTATTTT.

This rearrangement joins TRBV7-9 to TRBJ2-1; 11 bases align to TRBD2. The CDR3 totals 17 residues. The germline CDR1 and CDR2 sequences are SEHNR and FQNEAQ (reference sequence). J gave up 2 bases and V 6 bases, and 9 bases lay outside the gene matches. DNA for the CDR3: TGTGCCAGCAGTGGACAGGAGACTAGCGGGGCCTACAATGAGCAGTTCTTC. Protein: CASSGQETSGAYNEQFF.

This clone appeared a few times. The genes are TRBV7-6 and TRBJ1-6, with 7 bases fitting TRBD1. This CDR3 is 16 amino acids long. Germline values: CDR1 SGHVS, CDR2 FNYEAQ. V gave up 1 base and J gave up 8 bases; unmatched junction bases: 8. CDR3 bases: TGTGCCAGCAGCTTAGGCCCGCGGGACAGATATTCACCCCTCCACTTT. It yields the protein CASSLGPRDRYSPLHF.

The chain is built from TRBV6-5 and TRBJ1-3, with 9 bases matching TRBD1. Trimming cost V 7 bases and J 4 bases; bases outside gene matches: 5. This CDR3 contains 14 residues. Germline V gene lookup returns CDR1 MNHEY and CDR2 SVGAGI. The DNA of the CDR3 is TGTGCCAGCACCGACAGGGGGTTCGGAAACACCATATATTTT. It encodes CASTDRGFGNTIYF.

The chain employs TRBV29-1 and TRBJ2-7; TRBD2 matches at 7 bases. The germline CDR1 and CDR2 sequences are SQVTM and ANQGSEA. V gave up 3 bases and J gave up 3 bases; unmatched junction bases: 5. The CDR3 extends over 13 amino acids. The DNA of the CDR3 is TGCAGCGTTGATGGGGGGGGAGACTACGAGCAGTACTTC. Translated: CSVDGGGDYEQYF.

This clone has a handful of counts. The chain carries TRBV6-5 and TRBJ1-2; D perhaps matches TRBD1 (5 bases). The CDR3 is 12 amino acids. Germline CDR1 MNHEY, CDR2 SVGAGI. Trimming took off 8 bases at V and 4 bases at J, with 11 bases between the two ends. CDR3 DNA sequence: TGTGCCAGCGAAATTAGGGGCTATGGCTACACCTTC. This codes for CASEIRGYGYTF.

This rearrangement joins TRBV18 to TRBJ1-2, with 8 bases aligning to TRBD1. The trim removed 3 bases at V and 8 bases at J, leaving 8 bases unmatched. This CDR3 region has 14 residues. Germline V gene lookup returns CDR1 KGHSH and CDR2 LQKENI. The CDR3 spells CASSPEQGEWGYTF. CDR3 nucleotide sequence: TGTGCCAGCTCACCGGAACAGGGGGAGTGGGGCTACACCTTC.

The V call is TRBV28, the J call TRBJ1-4; 8 bases map to TRBD1. Germline V gives CDR1 MDHEN, CDR2 SYDVKM. Trimming removed 5 bases from V and 7 bases from J; junction bases left unmatched: 6. The CDR3 consists of 14 residues. CDR3 sequence reads: CASSPTGGGEKLFF. The CDR3 DNA is TGTGCCAGCAGTCCAACAGGGGGGGGTGAAAAACTGTTTTTT.

CDR3 sequence reads: CASSVAGLSYNEQFF. Written as DNA, the CDR3 is TGTGCCAGCAGCGTAGCGGGACTGTCCTACAATGAGCAGTTCTTC. The chain joins TRBV9 to TRBJ2-1, with D possibly matching TRBD2 (6 bases). Germline-derived CDR1 and CDR2 are SGDLS and YYNGEE. CDR3 length equals 15 residues. V shed 0 bases and J shed 1 base, with 8 bases lying between them. Full variable domain (outside the CDR3, taken from reference TRBV9 and TRBJ2-1): DSGVTQTPKHLITATGQRVTLRCSPRSGDLSVYWYQQSLDQGLQFLIQYYNGEERAKGNILERFSAQQFPDLHSELNLSSLELGDSALYFCASSVAGLSYNEQFFGPGTRLTVL.

The V and J genes are TRBV28 and TRBJ1-3; D is possibly TRBD1 (5 bases). The germline CDR1 and CDR2 sequences are MDHEN and SYDVKM. V dropped 4 bases and J dropped 1 base, with 11 bases sitting between them. This CDR3 spans 15 amino acids. For the CDR3, the DNA is TGTGCCAGCAGTTCCCATGCAGGGTCTGGAAACACCATATATTTT. Amino acid sequence: CASSSHAGSGNTIYF.

This chain links TRBV11-2 with TRBJ2-1, with D maybe TRBD1 (6 bases). Per germline, CDR1 SGHAT and CDR2 FQNNGV. This CDR3 is built from 17 residues. V gave up 1 base and J gave up 2 bases, with 15 bases separating them. The CDR3: CASSLGAGVVTYNEQFF. As DNA, the CDR3 is TGTGCCAGCAGCTTAGGGGCAGGGGTGGTCACCTACAATGAGCAGTTCTTC.

This clone was observed once. The chain combines TRBV6-5 with TRBJ2-7; 8 bases match TRBD1. The CDR3 totals 16 residues. Germline V gene sequence: CDR1 MNHEY, CDR2 SVGAGI. Germline trimming cut 0 bases from V and 4 bases from J; bases unmatched to any gene: 8. The CDR3, as DNA: TGTGCCAGCAGTTACTCGTTTCGACAGGGGAATTACGAGCAGTACTTC. Translated: CASSYSFRQGNYEQYF.

This clone was recorded once. This sequence joins TRBV11-3 and TRBJ2-7; TRBD2 matches at 7 bases. With V trimmed by 2 bases and J by 0 bases, 4 bases remained unmatched. In germline, CDR1 is SGHNT, CDR2 YENEEA. The CDR3 has 15 amino acids. The CDR3 DNA reads TGTGCCAGCAGCTTAAGGGGCGGGAGCTCCTACGAGCAGTACTTC. Translating gives CASSLRGGSSYEQYF.

The chain uses TRBV29-1 and TRBJ1-1; 9 nucleotides agree with TRBD1. Trimming took 6 bases from V and 5 from J; bases not matched to a gene: 7. Germline assignment: CDR1 SQVTM and CDR2 ANQGSEA. CDR3 length: 13 amino acids. CDR3 DNA: TGCAGCGTCAACAGGGGGCCGGGGACTGAAGCTTTCTTT. It codes for CSVNRGPGTEAFF. Filled out from reference TRBV29-1 and TRBJ1-1, the complete variable domain reads SAVISQKPSRDICQRGTSLTIQCQVDSQVTMMFWYRQQPGQSLTLIATANQGSEATYESGFVIDKFPISRPNLTFSTLTVSNMSPEDSSIYLCSVNRGPGTEAFFGQGTRLTVV.

V is TRBV5-6 and J is TRBJ1-5, with 7 bases identical to TRBD1. The CDR3 is 19 residues long. Germline CDR1 and CDR2: SGHDT and YYEEEE. V was clipped by 4 bases and J by 0 bases; unmatched bases: 16. CDR3 sequence reads: CASSRPRQGLMYSNQPQHF. The CDR3 DNA sequence: TGTGCCAGCAGCAGACCAAGACAGGGTTTAATGTATAGCAATCAGCCCCAGCATTTT.

This clone was observed once. This chain joins TRBV19 and TRBJ1-1; D is unclear. Germline values: CDR1 LNHDA, CDR2 SQIVND (reference sequence). The length of the CDR3 is 13 residues. Trimming removed 8 bases from V and 4 bases from J, with 14 bases in between. Here the CDR3 reads CASRGGRSTEAFF. The CDR3 bases are TGTGCCAGTCGGGGAGGGCGATCCACTGAAGCTTTCTTT.

This clone was counted a few times. The V and J genes are TRBV6-6 and TRBJ2-7, with a tentative D call TRBD1 (6 bases). The V gene's germline CDR1 is MNHNY and CDR2 SVGAGI (reference sequence). CDR3 length equals 17 residues. V was pared by 5 bases and J by 4 bases, with 24 bases between. CDR3 coding DNA: TGTGCCAGCAGTCTAGAGAGGACAGAGACGATAGTTTACGAGCAGTACTTC. Protein product: CASSLERTETIVYEQYF.

The chain uses TRBV4-1 and TRBJ2-5; 12 bases agree with TRBD2. CDR3 length: 18 residues. CDR1 is MGHRA, CDR2 YSYEKL, per germline. Germline trimming cut 0 bases from V and 0 bases from J; bases unmatched to any gene: 5. The CDR3 coding sequence is TGCGCCAGCAGCCAAGATCGGCTAGCGGGAGGGTACCAAGAGACCCAGTACTTC. It translates to CASSQDRLAGGYQETQYF.

This chain joins TRBV19 and TRBJ1-2; 9 nucleotides match TRBD1. The CDR3 is made up of 15 amino acids. Unmatched junction bases numbered 5, after V lost 3 bases and J lost 3 bases. From germline, CDR1 is LNHDA and CDR2 SQIVND (reference sequence). CDR3 loop: CASSMVTGGDYGYTF. CDR3 coding DNA: TGTGCCAGTAGTATGGTGACAGGGGGAGACTATGGCTACACCTTC.